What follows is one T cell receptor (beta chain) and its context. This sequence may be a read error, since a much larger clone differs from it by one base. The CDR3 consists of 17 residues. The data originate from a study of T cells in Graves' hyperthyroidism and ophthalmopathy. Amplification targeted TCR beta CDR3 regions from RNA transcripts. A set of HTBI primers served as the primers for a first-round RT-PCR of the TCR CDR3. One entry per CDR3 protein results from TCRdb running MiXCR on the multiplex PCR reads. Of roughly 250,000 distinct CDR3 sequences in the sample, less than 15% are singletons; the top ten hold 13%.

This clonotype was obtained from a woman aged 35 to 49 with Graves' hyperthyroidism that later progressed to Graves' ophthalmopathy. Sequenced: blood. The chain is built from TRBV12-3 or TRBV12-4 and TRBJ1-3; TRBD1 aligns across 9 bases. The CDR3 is CASNSYRDRASGNAIYF. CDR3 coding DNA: TGTGCCAGCAACTCCTACCGGGACAGGGCGTCGGGAAACGCCATATATTTT.